A single sample is the source of the 18 T cell receptor beta chains below, sequenced in a study of PD-1 blockade in classical Hodgkin lymphoma. Time point denoted: cycle 4 day 1 (C4D1), after around six weeks of nivolumab. Following autologous stem cell transplantation, relapse occurred in every patient, and exposure to brentuximab vedotin varied. Produced via immunoSEQ multiplex PCR; TCRdb's table is partial and in-frame only. This table has approximately 84,000 clones, 65% to 85% appearing once. Material: peripheral blood mononuclear cells (PBMCs), obtained before the fourth cycle of nivolumab. These receptor sequences come from a human donor with classical Hodgkin lymphoma.

This clone appeared once. This rearrangement joins TRBV4-2 to TRBJ1-2; weak D call: TRBD1 (6 bases). The ends were cut back, 1 base at V and 4 bases at J, with 16 bases in the middle. The CDR3 consists of 16 residues. The germline gives CDR1 LGHNA, CDR2 YNFKEQ. Written as DNA, the CDR3 is TGTGCCAGCAGCCAAGCGGGGGGGCAGGGGCTCTATGGCTACACCTTC. Translating it yields CASSQAGGQGLYGYTF.

The J gene is TRBJ2-1, the V gene TRBV7-2, with 9 bases matching TRBD2. The CDR3 is 16 residues long. From germline, CDR1 is SGHTA and CDR2 FQGNSA. Trimming took 2 bases from V and 12 from J; bases not matched to a gene: 14. The CDR3 bases are TGTGCCAGCAGCTTAAGACCGGCGACTAGCGGCGCGGGGCAGTTCTTC. This translates into CASSLRPATSGAGQFF.

V gene TRBV5-1 combines with J gene TRBJ2-3; a possible D gene is TRBD2 (6 bases). CDR3 length equals 21 residues. The germline CDR1 and CDR2 sequences are SGHRS and YFSETQ. V lost 0 bases, J lost 1 base, and 27 bases lay in between. The CDR3 spells CASSLGPRGAGFLEGTDTQYF. The CDR3, as DNA: TGCGCCAGCAGCTTGGGGCCCAGAGGGGCGGGATTTTTGGAGGGCACAGATACGCAGTATTTT.

The V and J genes are TRBV28 and TRBJ2-7; the D is unclear. CDR1 is MDHEN, CDR2 SYDVKM, per germline. The germline V and J ends were trimmed by 1 base and 2 bases, with 9 bases remaining between them. This CDR3 contains 14 residues. The CDR3 region has the DNA TGTGCCAGCAGTTTATCGGACGGAGCCTACGAGCAGTACTTC. It is translated as CASSLSDGAYEQYF. Filled out from reference TRBV28 and TRBJ2-7, the complete variable domain reads DVKVTQSSRYLVKRTGEKVFLECVQDMDHENMFWYRQDPGLGLRLIYFSYDVKMKEKGDIPEGYSVSREKKERFSLILESASTNQTSMYLCASSLSDGAYEQYFGPGTRLTVT.

The V and J genes are TRBV5-1 and TRBJ2-1, with D perhaps matching TRBD1 or TRBD2 (6 bases each). The CDR3 extends over 16 amino acids. Germline V lookup: CDR1 SGHRS, CDR2 YFSETQ. Trimming removed 0 bases at V and 4 bases at J, with 14 bases between. CDR3 DNA sequence: TGCGCCAGCAGCTTGGTTGCGGGGACAACATACAATGAGCAGTTCTTC. Amino acids: CASSLVAGTTYNEQFF.

The gene calls are TRBV18 and TRBJ2-2; D unclear. This CDR3 contains 14 residues. Looked up from germline, CDR1 is KGHSH and CDR2 is LQKENI. Trimming removed 2 bases from V and 4 bases from J, with 8 bases in between. The DNA for the CDR3 is TGTGCCAGCTCACCAGGCCTAACCACCGGGGAGCTGTTTTTT. Its translation is CASSPGLTTGELFF. Looking up the rest from reference TRBV18 and TRBJ2-2 gives the full variable domain: NAGVMQNPRHLVRRRGQEARLRCSPMKGHSHVYWYRQLPEEGLKFMVYLQKENIIDESGMPKERFSAEFPKEGPSILRIQQVVRGDSAAYFCASSPGLTTGELFFGEGSRLTVL.

This clone was observed a few times. The rearrangement uses TRBV7-3 and TRBJ2-2; weak D call: TRBD1 (6 bases). CDR1 and CDR2 (germline): SGHTA, FQGTGA. V was cut by 5 bases and J by 0 bases, with 16 bases left in between. This CDR3 spans 17 amino acids. CDR3 sequence: CASSPNREIANTGELFF. In nucleotides, the CDR3 is TGTGCCAGCAGCCCTAACAGGGAGATCGCGAACACCGGGGAGCTGTTTTTT.

The chain recombines TRBV4-1 with TRBJ2-7, with TRBD2 matching over 7 bases. The V gene end was trimmed by 4 bases and the J gene end by 7 bases; junction bases not matched to a gene: 13. CDR1 and CDR2 (germline): MGHRA, YSYEKL. This CDR3 is 15 amino acids long. The CDR3 DNA is TGCGCCAGCAGCCTAAGCGCGGGAGACCGCCGGGAGCAGTACTTC. It is translated as CASSLSAGDRREQYF.

This chain connects TRBV18 to TRBJ1-4; 10 positions match TRBD1. The CDR3 runs 17 residues. Germline CDR1 KGHSH, CDR2 LQKENI. V gave up 4 bases and J gave up 0 bases; unmatched junction bases: 5. The CDR3 sequence is CASSLDRGTATNEKLFF. CDR3 DNA: TGTGCCAGCTCACTGGACAGGGGGACGGCAACTAATGAAAAACTGTTTTTT.

Here the CDR3 DNA reads TGTGCCAGCAGTGAGACTAGCGGGAACACCGGGGAGCTGTTTTTT. It yields the protein CASSETSGNTGELFF. The chain employs TRBV2 and TRBJ2-2; 9 bases align to TRBD2. Germline values: CDR1 SNHLY, CDR2 FYNNEI. Trimming at V came to 3 bases and at J to 1 base, leaving 0 bases not matched to a gene. This CDR3 has 15 residues.

J is TRBJ2-1 and V is TRBV5-1; weak D call: TRBD2 (6 bases). There are 17 residues in the CDR3. Germline V gives CDR1 SGHRS, CDR2 YFSETQ. Trimming left V 0 bases short and J 0 bases short, with 13 bases between. As DNA, the CDR3 is TGCGCCAGCAGCTTGGGGCGGGGCGGGATCTCCTACAATGAGCAGTTCTTC. Protein product: CASSLGRGGISYNEQFF.

The V call is TRBV4-2, the J call TRBJ1-3, with 11 nucleotides matching TRBD1. Germline trimming cut 0 bases from V and 1 base from J; bases unmatched to any gene: 5. Germline-derived CDR1 and CDR2 are LGHNA and YNFKEQ. The CDR3 runs 18 residues. This chain's CDR3 is CASSQDSGQGASGNTIYF. The CDR3 coding sequence is TGTGCCAGCAGCCAAGATTCCGGACAGGGGGCTTCTGGAAACACCATATATTTT.

This clone was seen a few times. The chain carries TRBV28 and TRBJ2-3; D not certain. Germline assignment: CDR1 MDHEN and CDR2 SYDVKM. The CDR3 consists of 17 residues. Deletions cut 4 bases from V and 2 bases from J, with 19 bases between. In DNA form, the CDR3 reads TGTGCCAGCAGTTCATCCTACAGACTCTCTAACACAGATACGCAGTATTTT. Its protein is CASSSSYRLSNTDTQYF.

J is TRBJ2-1 and V is TRBV10-3; unclear D gene. This CDR3 region has 15 residues. Germline values: CDR1 ENHRY, CDR2 SYGVKD. V gave up 3 bases and J gave up 0 bases, with 9 bases separating them. The CDR3: CAISEDSGSYNEQFF. The DNA of the CDR3 is TGTGCCATCAGTGAAGACTCGGGCTCCTACAATGAGCAGTTCTTC.

This chain joins TRBV5-1 and TRBJ2-1; TRBD1 agrees at 8 bases. This CDR3 is built from 16 residues. J gave up 5 bases and V 0 bases, and 7 bases lay outside the gene matches. CDR1 is SGHRS, CDR2 YFSETQ, per germline. CDR3 sequence reads: CASSLVVTGVNNEQFF. CDR3 nucleotides: TGCGCCAGCAGCTTGGTGGTGACAGGGGTCAACAATGAGCAGTTCTTC.

The V gene is TRBV11-2, the J gene TRBJ2-4; D possibly corresponds to TRBD2 (6 bases). Per germline, CDR1 SGHAT and CDR2 FQNNGV. The V and J ends lost 3 bases and 1 base respectively, with 10 bases between them. The CDR3 has 15 residues. CDR3 DNA: TGTGCCAGCAGCTTTGGAGGGTTCGCCAAAAACATTCAGTACTTC. The encoded protein is CASSFGGFAKNIQYF. Using reference TRBV11-2 and TRBJ2-4 for the parts outside the CDR3, the full variable domain is EAGVAQSPRYKIIEKRQSVAFWCNPISGHATLYWYQQILGQGPKLLIQFQNNGVVDDSQLPKDRFSAERLKGVDSTLKIQPAKLEDSAVYLCASSFGGFAKNIQYFGAGTRLSVL.

The rearrangement links TRBV27 to TRBJ2-5, with TRBD2 identical over 9 bases. This CDR3 comprises 16 residues. CDR1 and CDR2 from the germline V gene are MNHEY and SMNVEV (reference sequence). V lost 5 bases and J lost 7; bases outside the gene matches: 14. The CDR3: CASSPIAGAPGGTQYF. The CDR3 DNA sequence: TGTGCCAGCAGTCCGATAGCGGGAGCCCCAGGGGGGACCCAGTACTTC.

The table lists this clone with a few counts. The DNA for the CDR3 is TGTGCCAGCAGTGAAAGAGACTATCAGCCCCAGCATTTT. As protein: CASSERDYQPQHF. The rearrangement uses TRBV2 and TRBJ1-5; D remains ambiguous. The CDR3 is 13 amino acids. Germline loops: CDR1 SNHLY, CDR2 FYNNEI. V was shortened by 2 bases and J by 5 bases, with 7 bases between the two germline ends.